This TCR beta chain was documented in a study of cytomegalovirus exposure and HLA in healthy donors. Study conclusions and caveats: CMV antigen specificity of a few CMV-associated chains was confirmed in vitro. TCR clusters originating in the first cohort tended to co-occur in the roughly 120 validation repertoires, according to a later analysis. Investigators reported 150 to 200 TCR beta chains as tied to cytomegalovirus.

The method was immunoSEQ multiplex PCR; TCRdb's version includes in-frame clones alone and lacks a portion of them. This sample carries about 260,000 clones, around 90% of them seen once, and the ten largest clones take approximately 3.1%. As to this clone: Its antigen remains unidentified.

Germline V lookup: CDR1 SNHLY, CDR2 FYNNEI. Trimming took 5 bases from V and 0 from J; bases not matched to a gene: 4. The CDR3 has 14 amino acids. The donors were in the roughly 130-subject validation cohort, distinct from the approximately 700-subject first cohort. The receptor was derived from a young woman in good health and CMV-seronegative. The V and J genes are TRBV2 and TRBJ2-7; 7 bases are a match to TRBD1. The sequencing input was PBMCs. The CDR3 sequence: CASSMDRNSYEQYF. The CDR3 DNA reads as TGTGCCAGCAGTATGGACAGGAACTCCTACGAGCAGTACTTC.